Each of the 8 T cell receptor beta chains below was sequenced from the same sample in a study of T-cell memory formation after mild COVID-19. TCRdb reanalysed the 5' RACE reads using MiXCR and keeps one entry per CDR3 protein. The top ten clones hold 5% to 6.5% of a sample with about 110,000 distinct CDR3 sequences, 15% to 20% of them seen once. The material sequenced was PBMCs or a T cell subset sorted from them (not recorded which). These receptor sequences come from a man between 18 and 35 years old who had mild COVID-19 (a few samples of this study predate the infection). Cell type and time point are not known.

CDR3 nucleotide sequence: TGCAGTGCTAGAGATACCCAGCGGGGAGCCACAGATACGCAGTATTTT. It codes for CSARDTQRGATDTQYF. This chain connects TRBV20-1 to TRBJ2-3; the match to TRBD2 covers 7 bases. Trimming took 0 bases from V and 2 from J; bases not matched to a gene: 8. Germline V gives CDR1 DFQATT, CDR2 SNEGSKA (reference sequence). This CDR3 has 16 residues.

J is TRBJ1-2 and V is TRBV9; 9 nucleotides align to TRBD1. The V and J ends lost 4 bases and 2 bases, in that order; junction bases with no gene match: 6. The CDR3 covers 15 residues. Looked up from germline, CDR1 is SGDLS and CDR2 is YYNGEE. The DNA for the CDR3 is TGTGCCAGCAGCCCCAAGGACAGGGGCAACTATGGCTACACCTTC. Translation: CASSPKDRGNYGYTF.

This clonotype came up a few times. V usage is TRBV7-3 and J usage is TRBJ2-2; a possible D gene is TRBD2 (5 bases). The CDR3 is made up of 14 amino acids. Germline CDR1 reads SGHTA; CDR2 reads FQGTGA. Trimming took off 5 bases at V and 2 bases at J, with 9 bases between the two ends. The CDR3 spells CASSRTVNTGELFF. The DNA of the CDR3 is TGTGCCAGCAGCCGGACTGTTAACACCGGGGAGCTGTTTTTT.

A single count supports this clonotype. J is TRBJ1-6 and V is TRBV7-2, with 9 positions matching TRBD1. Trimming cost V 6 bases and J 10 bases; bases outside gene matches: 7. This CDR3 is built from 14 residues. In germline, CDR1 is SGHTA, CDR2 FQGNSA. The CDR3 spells CASRVGQGPSPLHF. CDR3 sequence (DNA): TGTGCCAGCAGGGTGGGACAGGGTCCCTCACCCCTCCACTTT.

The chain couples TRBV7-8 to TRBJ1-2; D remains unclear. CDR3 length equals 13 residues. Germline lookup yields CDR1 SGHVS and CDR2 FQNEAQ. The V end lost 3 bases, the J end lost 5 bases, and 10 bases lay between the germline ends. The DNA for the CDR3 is TGTGCCAGCAGCTTCCAAGGGTCTTATGGCTACACCTTC. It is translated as CASSFQGSYGYTF.

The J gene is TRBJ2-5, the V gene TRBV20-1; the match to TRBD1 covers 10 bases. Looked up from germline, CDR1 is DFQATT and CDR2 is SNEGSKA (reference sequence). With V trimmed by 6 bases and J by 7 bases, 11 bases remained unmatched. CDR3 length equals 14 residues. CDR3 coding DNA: TGCAGTGCAAGCCGGGACAGGGGAACCGGGACCCAGTACTTC. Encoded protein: CSASRDRGTGTQYF.

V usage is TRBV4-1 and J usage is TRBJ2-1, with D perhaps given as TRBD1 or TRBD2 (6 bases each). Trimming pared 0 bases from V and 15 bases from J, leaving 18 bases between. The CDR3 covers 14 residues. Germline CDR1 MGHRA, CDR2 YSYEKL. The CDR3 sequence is CASSQDARGPVGFF. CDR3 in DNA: TGCGCCAGCAGCCAAGATGCCCGGGGGCCAGTGGGGTTCTTC.

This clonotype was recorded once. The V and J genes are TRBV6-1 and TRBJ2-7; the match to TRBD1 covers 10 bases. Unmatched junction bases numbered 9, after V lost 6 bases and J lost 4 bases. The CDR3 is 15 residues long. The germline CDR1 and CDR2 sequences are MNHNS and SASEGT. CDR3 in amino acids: CASRPGDRGGYEQYF. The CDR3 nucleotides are TGTGCCAGCAGACCGGGGGACAGGGGAGGTTACGAGCAGTACTTC.